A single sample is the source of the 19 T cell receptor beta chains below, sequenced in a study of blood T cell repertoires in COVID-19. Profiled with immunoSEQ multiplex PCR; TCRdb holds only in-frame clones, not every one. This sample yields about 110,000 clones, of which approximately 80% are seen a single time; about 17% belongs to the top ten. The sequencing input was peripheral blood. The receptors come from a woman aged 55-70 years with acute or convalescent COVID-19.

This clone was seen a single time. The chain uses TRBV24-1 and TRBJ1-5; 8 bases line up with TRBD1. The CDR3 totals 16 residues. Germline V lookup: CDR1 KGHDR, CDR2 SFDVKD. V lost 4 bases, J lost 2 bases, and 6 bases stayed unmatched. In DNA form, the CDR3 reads TGTGCCACCAGTGACTCGACAGGGGCCGGCAATCAGCCCCAGCATTTT. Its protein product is CATSDSTGAGNQPQHF.

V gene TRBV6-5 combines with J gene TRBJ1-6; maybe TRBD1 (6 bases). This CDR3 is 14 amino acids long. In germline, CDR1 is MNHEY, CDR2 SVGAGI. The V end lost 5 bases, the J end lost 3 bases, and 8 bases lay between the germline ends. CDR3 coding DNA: TGTGCCAGCAGTCAGGGGATCTATAATTCACCCCTCCACTTT. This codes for CASSQGIYNSPLHF.

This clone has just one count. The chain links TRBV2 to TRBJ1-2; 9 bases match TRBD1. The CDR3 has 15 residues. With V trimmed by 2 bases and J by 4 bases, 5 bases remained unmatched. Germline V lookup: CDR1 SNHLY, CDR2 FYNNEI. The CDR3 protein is CASSEQQGAVYGYTF. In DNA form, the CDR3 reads TGTGCCAGCAGTGAACAACAGGGGGCCGTCTATGGCTACACCTTC.

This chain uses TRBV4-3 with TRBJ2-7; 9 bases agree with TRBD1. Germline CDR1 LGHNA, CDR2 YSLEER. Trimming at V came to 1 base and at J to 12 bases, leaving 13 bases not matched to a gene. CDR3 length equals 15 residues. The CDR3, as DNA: TGCGCCAGCAGCCAAGTGGGACAGGGCGGTTTCCCCCGGTACTTC. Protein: CASSQVGQGGFPRYF.

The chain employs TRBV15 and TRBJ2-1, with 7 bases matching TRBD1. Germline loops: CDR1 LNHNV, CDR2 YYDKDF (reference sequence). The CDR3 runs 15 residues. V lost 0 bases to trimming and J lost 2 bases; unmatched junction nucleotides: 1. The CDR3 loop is CATSRDQGAYNEQFF. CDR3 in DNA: TGTGCCACCAGCAGAGATCAGGGGGCCTACAATGAGCAGTTCTTC.

CDR3 loop: CAISELQGLTGELFF. The CDR3, as DNA: TGTGCCATCAGTGAGCTCCAGGGCCTCACCGGGGAGCTGTTTTTT. This chain links TRBV10-3 with TRBJ2-2, with D perhaps matching TRBD1 (5 bases). CDR3 length: 15 amino acids. V was shortened by 2 bases and J by 4 bases, with 11 bases between the two germline ends. Germline V lookup: CDR1 ENHRY, CDR2 SYGVKD.

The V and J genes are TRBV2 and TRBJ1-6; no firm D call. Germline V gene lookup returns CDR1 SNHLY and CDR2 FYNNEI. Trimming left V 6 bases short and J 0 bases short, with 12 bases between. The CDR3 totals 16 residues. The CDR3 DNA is TGTGCCAGCAGGAGATTAGCTCGCTCCTATAATTCACCCCTCCACTTT. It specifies CASRRLARSYNSPLHF.

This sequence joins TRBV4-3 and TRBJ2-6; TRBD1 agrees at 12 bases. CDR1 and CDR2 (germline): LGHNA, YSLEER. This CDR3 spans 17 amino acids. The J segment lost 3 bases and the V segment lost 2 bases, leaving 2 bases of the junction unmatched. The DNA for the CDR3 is TGCGCCAGCAGCCAAAGGGACAGGGGGCTTGGGGCCAACGTCCTGACTTTC. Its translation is CASSQRDRGLGANVLTF.

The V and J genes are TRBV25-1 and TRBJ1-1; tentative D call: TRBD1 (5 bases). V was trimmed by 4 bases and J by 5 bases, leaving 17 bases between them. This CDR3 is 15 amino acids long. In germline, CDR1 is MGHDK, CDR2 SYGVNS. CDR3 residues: CASSVRGPRVTEAFF. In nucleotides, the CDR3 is TGTGCCAGCAGTGTAAGAGGTCCCAGGGTTACTGAAGCTTTCTTT.

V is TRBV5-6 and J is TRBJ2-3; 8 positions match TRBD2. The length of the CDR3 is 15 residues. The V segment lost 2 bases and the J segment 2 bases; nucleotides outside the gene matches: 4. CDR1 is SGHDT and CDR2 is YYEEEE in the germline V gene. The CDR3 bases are TGTGCCAGCAGCTTAAGCGGGGGTTACACAGATACGCAGTATTTT. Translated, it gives CASSLSGGYTDTQYF.

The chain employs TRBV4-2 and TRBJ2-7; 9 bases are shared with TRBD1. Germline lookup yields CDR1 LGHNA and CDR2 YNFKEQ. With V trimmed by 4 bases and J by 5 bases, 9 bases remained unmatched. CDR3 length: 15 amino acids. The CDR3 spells CASSLTGTGQDEQYF. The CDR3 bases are TGTGCCAGCAGCCTCACCGGGACAGGGCAAGACGAGCAGTACTTC.

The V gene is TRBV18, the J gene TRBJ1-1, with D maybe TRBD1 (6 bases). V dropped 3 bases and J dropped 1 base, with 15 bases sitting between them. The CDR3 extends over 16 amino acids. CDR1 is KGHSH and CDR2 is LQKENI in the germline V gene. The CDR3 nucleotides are TGTGCCAGCTCACCTCAGAGGGGGACGGAGAACACTGAAGCTTTCTTT. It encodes CASSPQRGTENTEAFF. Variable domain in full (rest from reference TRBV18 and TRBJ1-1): NAGVMQNPRHLVRRRGQEARLRCSPMKGHSHVYWYRQLPEEGLKFMVYLQKENIIDESGMPKERFSAEFPKEGPSILRIQQVVRGDSAAYFCASSPQRGTENTEAFFGQGTRLTVV.

The DNA of the CDR3 is TGTGCCAGCAGTTTTGGCTTACAGGGGATTACCTACGAGCAGTACTTC. Its translation is CASSFGLQGITYEQYF. The chain uses TRBV28 and TRBJ2-7; 7 bases map to TRBD1. The junction had 10 bases not matched to a gene; V was cut back by 3 bases and J by 2 bases. In germline, CDR1 is MDHEN, CDR2 SYDVKM. CDR3 length equals 16 residues.

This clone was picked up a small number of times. The chain's CDR3 is CAWNWGANEKLFF. As DNA, the CDR3 is TGTGCCTGGAACTGGGGGGCTAATGAAAAACTGTTTTTT. This chain joins TRBV30 and TRBJ1-4; tentative D call: TRBD1 (5 bases). This CDR3 spans 13 amino acids. Trimming took off 4 bases at V and 3 bases at J, with 9 bases between the two ends. CDR1 GTSNPN and CDR2 SVGIG come from the germline V gene (reference sequence). The entire variable domain, with the rest obtained from reference TRBV30 and TRBJ1-4, is as follows: SQTIHQWPATLVQPVGSPLSLECTVEGTSNPNLYWYRQAAGRGLQLLFYSVGIGQISSEVPQNLSASRPQDRQFILSSKKLLLSDSGFYLCAWNWGANEKLFFGSGTQLSVL.

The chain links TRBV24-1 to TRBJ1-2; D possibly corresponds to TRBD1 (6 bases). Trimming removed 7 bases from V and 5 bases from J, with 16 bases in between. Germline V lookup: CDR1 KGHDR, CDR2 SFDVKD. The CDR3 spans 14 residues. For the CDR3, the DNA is TGTGCCACCAGCGGCGCAGGGGCCGATTATGGCTACACCTTC. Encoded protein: CATSGAGADYGYTF.

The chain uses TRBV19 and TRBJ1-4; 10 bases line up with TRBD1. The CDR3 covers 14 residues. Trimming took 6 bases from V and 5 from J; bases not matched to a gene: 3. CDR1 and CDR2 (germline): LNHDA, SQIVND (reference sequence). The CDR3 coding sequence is TGTGCCAGTAGCATGACAGGGGGCAATGAAAAACTGTTTTTT. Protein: CASSMTGGNEKLFF.

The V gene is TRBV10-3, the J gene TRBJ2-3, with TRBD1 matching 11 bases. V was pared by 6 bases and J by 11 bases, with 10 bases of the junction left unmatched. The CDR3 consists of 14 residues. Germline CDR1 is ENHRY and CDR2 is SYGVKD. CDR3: CAIRITGQGERQYF. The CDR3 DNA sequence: TGTGCCATCAGAATAACGGGACAGGGGGAGAGGCAGTATTTT.

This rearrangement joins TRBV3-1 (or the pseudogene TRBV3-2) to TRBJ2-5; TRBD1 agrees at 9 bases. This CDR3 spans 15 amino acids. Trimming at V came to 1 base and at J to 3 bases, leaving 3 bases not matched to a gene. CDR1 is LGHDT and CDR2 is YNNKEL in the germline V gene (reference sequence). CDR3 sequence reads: CASSQGTGEEETQYF. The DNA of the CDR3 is TGTGCCAGCAGCCAAGGGACAGGGGAAGAAGAGACCCAGTACTTC.

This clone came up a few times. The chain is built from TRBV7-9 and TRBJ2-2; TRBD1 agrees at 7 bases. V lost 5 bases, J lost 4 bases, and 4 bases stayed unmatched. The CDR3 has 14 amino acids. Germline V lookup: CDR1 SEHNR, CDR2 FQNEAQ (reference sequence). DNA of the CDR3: TGTGCCAGCAGCCGCGACAGGGCCACCGGGGAGCTGTTTTTT. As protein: CASSRDRATGELFF.